Listed here are 30 T cell receptor beta chains from one sample, sequenced in a study of cytomegalovirus exposure and HLA in healthy donors. The PCR contained 60 Vbeta and 13 Jbeta primers. The repertoire was sequenced with immunoSEQ multiplex PCR; TCRdb's copy has only in-frame clones and lacks some. The table has some 130,000 clones, around 77% seen once. Sequenced material: PBMCs. These receptors were taken from a woman aged 55-70 years in good health and CMV-seronegative.

This chain joins TRBV30 and TRBJ2-6; D possibly corresponds to TRBD1 (6 bases). The germline V gene has CDR1 GTSNPN and CDR2 SVGIG (reference sequence). This CDR3 has 15 residues. Trimming took 6 bases from V and 0 from J, leaving 12 bases between them. CDR3 residues: CACQRGGSGANVLTF. In DNA form, the CDR3 reads TGTGCCTGTCAAAGAGGGGGCTCTGGGGCCAACGTCCTGACTTTC.

V usage is TRBV27 and J usage is TRBJ2-5; weak D call: TRBD1 (5 bases). Germline V gives CDR1 MNHEY, CDR2 SMNVEV (reference sequence). V lost 4 bases and J 4 bases, leaving 16 bases between the germline ends. The CDR3 spans 15 residues. The CDR3 region is CASSWVRDGSETQYF. The CDR3 DNA reads TGTGCCAGCAGTTGGGTCAGGGATGGGTCAGAGACCCAGTACTTC.

V is TRBV7-6 and J is TRBJ2-5; 12 bases align to TRBD2. The CDR3 is 16 amino acids. Germline CDR1 SGHVS, CDR2 FNYEAQ. V shed 2 bases and J 4 bases; nucleotides not matched to a gene: 5. The DNA for the CDR3 is TGTGCCAGCAGCTTACACCCTAGCGGGGGGGGAGAGACCCAGTACTTC. It is translated as CASSLHPSGGGETQYF.

The V call is TRBV19, the J call TRBJ2-7, with 16 bases lining up with TRBD2. Germline CDR1 and CDR2: LNHDA and SQIVND (reference sequence). The CDR3 extends over 18 amino acids. V shed 5 bases and J 0 bases; nucleotides not matched to a gene: 7. CDR3 in DNA: TGTGCCAGTAGTCCCCGGGGACTAGCGGGGGGGAGCTCCTACGAGCAGTACTTC. Encoded protein: CASSPRGLAGGSSYEQYF.

The chain uses TRBV5-4 and TRBJ2-4, with D maybe TRBD2 (6 bases). CDR1 is SGHNT, CDR2 YYREEE, per germline (reference sequence). The length of the CDR3 is 15 residues. V was cut by 4 bases and J by 6 bases, with 17 bases left in between. CDR3 in amino acids: CASSPGLASGNIQYF. DNA of the CDR3: TGTGCCAGCAGCCCGGGGCTAGCGAGTGGAAACATTCAGTACTTC.

The V gene is TRBV29-1, the J gene TRBJ2-7; TRBD1 matches 9 bases. There are 12 residues in the CDR3. Germline loops: CDR1 SQVTM, CDR2 ANQGSEA. Trimming cost V 5 bases and J 6 bases; bases outside gene matches: 5. DNA for the CDR3: TGCAGCGTTACCGGGACAGGGCGCGAGCAGTACTTC. It encodes CSVTGTGREQYF.

The chain has TRBV5-6 and TRBJ2-7, with 10 bases lining up with TRBD1. The CDR3 sequence is 16 residues long. Trimming at V came to 0 bases and at J to 6 bases, leaving 9 bases not matched to a gene. Germline CDR1 and CDR2: SGHDT and YYEEEE. The CDR3 here is CASSLVPGTGAGEQYF. The CDR3 DNA follows: TGTGCCAGCAGCTTGGTTCCCGGGACAGGGGCGGGCGAGCAGTACTTC. Filled out from reference TRBV5-6 and TRBJ2-7, the complete variable domain reads DAGVTQSPTHLIKTRGQQVTLRCSPKSGHDTVSWYQQALGQGPQFIFQYYEEEERQRGNFPDRFSGHQFPNYSSELNVNALLLGDSALYLCASSLVPGTGAGEQYFGPGTRLTVT.

This chain connects TRBV19 to TRBJ1-1; 9 positions agree with TRBD1. This CDR3 region has 14 residues. Per germline, CDR1 LNHDA and CDR2 SQIVND (reference sequence). Trimming cost V 6 bases and J 4 bases; bases outside gene matches: 6. CDR3 nucleotides: TGTGCCAGTAGACCAACAGGGGGCCTCACTGAAGCTTTCTTT. Amino acids: CASRPTGGLTEAFF.

The V call is TRBV15, the J call TRBJ2-5; D not certain. The CDR3 runs to 14 residues. Germline V gene sequence: CDR1 LNHNV, CDR2 YYDKDF (reference sequence). The V gene lost 5 bases and the J gene lost 4 bases, with 14 bases spanning the gap. The CDR3 sequence is CATSPLWAGETQYF. CDR3 nucleotides: TGTGCCACCAGCCCGCTGTGGGCAGGAGAGACCCAGTACTTC.

V gene TRBV6-5 combines with J gene TRBJ2-1, with TRBD1 matching 8 bases. This CDR3 comprises 12 residues. Trimming removed 6 bases from V and 15 bases from J; junction bases left unmatched: 10. Germline CDR1 and CDR2: MNHEY and SVGAGI. The CDR3 sequence: CASSSGGGFPFF. For the CDR3, the DNA is TGTGCCAGCAGCTCAGGGGGCGGCTTTCCGTTCTTC.

This sequence joins TRBV2 and TRBJ2-2; TRBD1 is a possible D gene (6 bases). Germline V lookup: CDR1 SNHLY, CDR2 FYNNEI. This CDR3 has 15 amino acids. V dropped 6 bases and J dropped 1 base, with 12 bases sitting between them. The DNA of the CDR3 is TGTGCCAGCAGGTCCGGGACAATGAACACCGGGGAGCTGTTTTTT. Amino acid sequence: CASRSGTMNTGELFF.

The gene calls are TRBV6-5 and TRBJ2-7; D possibly corresponds to TRBD2 (7 bases). Trimming stripped 5 bases from V and 1 base from J, with 12 bases between. The CDR3 loop spans 14 amino acids. Germline V gene data show CDR1 as MNHEY and CDR2 as SVGAGI. CDR3 DNA sequence: TGTGCCAGCAGTACAGGGAGGGGGTCCTACGAGCAGTACTTC. Translated: CASSTGRGSYEQYF.

This chain connects TRBV5-3 to TRBJ2-5, with D possibly TRBD2 on 6 matching bases. TRBV5-3 is annotated as an ORF whose role is uncertain. V was cut by 0 bases and J by 4 bases, with 10 bases left in between. The CDR3 is made up of 14 amino acids. CDR3 coding DNA: TGTGCCAGAAGCTTGGTTGGGGGGAGAGAGACCCAGTACTTC. This codes for CARSLVGGRETQYF.

V gene TRBV7-8 combines with J gene TRBJ2-1, with TRBD2 matching over 11 bases. V was clipped by 6 bases and J by 12 bases; unmatched bases: 13. Germline V gives CDR1 SGHVS, CDR2 FQNEAQ. This CDR3 has 15 residues. CDR3 in DNA: TGTGCCAGCAGTCTTAGCACTAGCGGGAGAATTTGGCAGTTCTTC. Residues: CASSLSTSGRIWQFF.

The rearrangement uses TRBV18 and TRBJ1-1; perhaps TRBD1 as D (6 bases). This CDR3 is 14 amino acids long. Trimming cost V 3 bases and J 11 bases, with 19 bases left between them. Germline CDR1 is KGHSH and CDR2 is LQKENI. CDR3 coding DNA: TGTGCCAGCTCACCCACTGGACAGCAGGGATGGGCTTTCTTT. Translating it yields CASSPTGQQGWAFF. The whole variable domain, filled in from reference TRBV18 and TRBJ1-1, reads NAGVMQNPRHLVRRRGQEARLRCSPMKGHSHVYWYRQLPEEGLKFMVYLQKENIIDESGMPKERFSAEFPKEGPSILRIQQVVRGDSAAYFCASSPTGQQGWAFFGQGTRLTVV.

This chain joins TRBV5-1 and TRBJ2-5; 10 nucleotides align to TRBD2. V shed 4 bases and J 4 bases; nucleotides not matched to a gene: 7. This CDR3 spans 15 amino acids. Germline V gives CDR1 SGHRS, CDR2 YFSETQ. CDR3 coding DNA: TGCGCCAGCAGCGCTAGCGGGGGATTTGGAGAGACCCAGTACTTC. Amino acids: CASSASGGFGETQYF. Full variable domain (missing parts from reference TRBV5-1 and TRBJ2-5): KAGVTQTPRYLIKTRGQQVTLSCSPISGHRSVSWYQQTPGQGLQFLFEYFSETQRNKGNFPGRFSGRQFSNSRSEMNVSTLELGDSALYLCASSASGGFGETQYFGPGTRLLVL.

The V gene is TRBV7-9, the J gene TRBJ2-3, with TRBD2 as a possible D gene (5 bases). From germline, CDR1 is SEHNR and CDR2 FQNEAQ (reference sequence). Deletions cut 5 bases from V and 4 bases from J, with 16 bases between. The CDR3 length is 15 residues. The CDR3 DNA reads TGTGCCAGCAGCCCAGTTGGTAGCGCCTCAGATACGCAGTATTTT. Its protein product is CASSPVGSASDTQYF.

V is TRBV7-3 and J is TRBJ2-3; TRBD2 agrees at 14 bases. Germline trimming cut 1 base from V and 1 base from J; bases unmatched to any gene: 10. The CDR3 totals 20 residues. The germline V gene has CDR1 SGHTA and CDR2 FQGTGA. CDR3 sequence (DNA): TGTGCCAGCAGCTTAAGGGGTCGGACTAGCGGGGGGAAGGGCACAGATACGCAGTATTTT. Translated: CASSLRGRTSGGKGTDTQYF.

This clone was picked up one time. V gene TRBV30 combines with J gene TRBJ1-2, with 9 bases identical to TRBD1. Per the germline V gene, CDR1 is GTSNPN and CDR2 is SVGIG (reference sequence). Germline trimming cut 0 bases from V and 13 bases from J; bases unmatched to any gene: 9. The CDR3 is 13 amino acids. DNA of the CDR3: TGTGCCTGGAGTGTAATCCCGGGGACAGGGATCACCTTC. It yields the protein CAWSVIPGTGITF.

The chain links TRBV9 to TRBJ2-3; 15 bases agree with TRBD2. The junction had 12 bases not matched to a gene; V was cut back by 6 bases and J by 7 bases. The CDR3 runs 17 residues. The germline gives CDR1 SGDLS, CDR2 YYNGEE. Here the CDR3 DNA reads TGTGCCAGCAACCGAGGCGAGGGGACTAGCGGGGGGAATACGCAGTATTTT. It is translated as CASNRGEGTSGGNTQYF.

This clone was detected once. The genes are TRBV27 and TRBJ2-5; 12 positions match TRBD2. V gave up 0 bases and J gave up 3 bases; unmatched junction bases: 2. This CDR3 spans 16 amino acids. Germline assignment: CDR1 MNHEY and CDR2 SMNVEV (reference sequence). The CDR3 nucleotides read TGTGCCAGCAGTTTATCGACTAGCGGGGGTGAAGAGACCCAGTACTTC. It codes for CASSLSTSGGEETQYF.

The chain uses TRBV6-1 and TRBJ1-2; 9 nucleotides line up with TRBD1. CDR1 MNHNS and CDR2 SASEGT come from the germline V gene. CDR3 length: 15 residues. The V gene end was trimmed by 2 bases and the J gene end by 4 bases; junction bases not matched to a gene: 5. The CDR3 DNA sequence: TGTGCCAGCAGTGAAAGGACAGGGGTCGTCTATGGCTACACCTTC. Its protein is CASSERTGVVYGYTF.

The chain has TRBV4-1 and TRBJ2-7, with 7 bases that match TRBD2. The V gene's germline CDR1 is MGHRA and CDR2 YSYEKL. The CDR3 has 16 residues. Germline trimming cut 2 bases from V and 3 bases from J; bases unmatched to any gene: 10. The CDR3 region has the DNA TGCGCCAGCAGCCAAAGGTCGAGGGAGGGGTACTACGAGCAGTACTTC. Protein: CASSQRSREGYYEQYF.

As regards this clone: The junction departs from germline at one end; a sequencing error may be responsible. The chain carries TRBV5-1 and TRBJ2-3; 10 bases align to TRBD2. From germline, CDR1 is SGHRS and CDR2 YFSETQ. The CDR3 is made up of 16 amino acids. CDR3 sequence (DNA): TGCGCCAGCAACTTGGGGGTAGCGGGGGGCCCAGATACGCAGTATTTT. It encodes CASNLGVAGGPDTQYF.

The J gene is TRBJ1-1, the V gene TRBV6-5, with D uncertain. V lost 0 bases, J lost 10 bases, and 12 bases lay in between. Germline values: CDR1 MNHEY, CDR2 SVGAGI. The CDR3 loop spans 13 amino acids. CDR3 nucleotides: TGTGCCAGCAGTTACTCGAGTCCCTACGGAGCTTTCTTT. Protein: CASSYSSPYGAFF.

This clone showed up just once. V is TRBV18 and J is TRBJ1-1, with D maybe TRBD1 (5 bases). Germline assignment: CDR1 KGHSH and CDR2 LQKENI. V dropped 3 bases and J dropped 1 base, with 12 bases sitting between them. The CDR3 is made up of 15 amino acids. The CDR3: CASSPLRQQNTEAFF. CDR3 sequence (DNA): TGTGCCAGCTCACCGCTTCGACAGCAGAACACTGAAGCTTTCTTT. Looking up the rest from reference TRBV18 and TRBJ1-1 gives the full variable domain: NAGVMQNPRHLVRRRGQEARLRCSPMKGHSHVYWYRQLPEEGLKFMVYLQKENIIDESGMPKERFSAEFPKEGPSILRIQQVVRGDSAAYFCASSPLRQQNTEAFFGQGTRLTVV.

The chain couples TRBV18 to TRBJ2-7, with 9 nucleotides matching TRBD1. CDR1 and CDR2 from the germline V gene are KGHSH and LQKENI. CDR3 size: 15 residues. The trim removed 3 bases at V and 2 bases at J, leaving 5 bases unmatched. CDR3 amino acids: CASSPLGQGTYEQYF. The CDR3 region has the DNA TGTGCCAGCTCACCTCTAGGACAGGGGACCTACGAGCAGTACTTC.

The chain carries TRBV6-6 and TRBJ2-2, with TRBD2 identical over 8 bases. CDR3 length: 15 residues. Germline V lookup: CDR1 MNHNY, CDR2 SVGAGI (reference sequence). J gave up 7 bases and V 4 bases, and 8 bases lay outside the gene matches. The CDR3 protein is CASSSGLAGGGELFF. Here the CDR3 DNA reads TGTGCCAGCAGTTCGGGACTCGCGGGGGGCGGGGAGCTGTTTTTT.

V gene TRBV9 combines with J gene TRBJ2-3; TRBD2 matches at 12 bases. The CDR3 has 16 residues. Trimming at V came to 2 bases and at J to 2 bases, leaving 3 bases not matched to a gene. Germline V gene lookup returns CDR1 SGDLS and CDR2 YYNGEE. CDR3 nucleotide sequence: TGTGCCAGCAGCGTCTCTAGCGGGAGGGCCACAGATACGCAGTATTTT. Its protein product is CASSVSSGRATDTQYF.

V usage is TRBV6-6 and J usage is TRBJ1-1; D unresolved. The CDR3 contains 12 residues. With 2 bases removed from V and 1 base from J, the gap between germline ends came to 2 bases. In germline, CDR1 is MNHNY, CDR2 SVGAGI (reference sequence). The CDR3 reads CASSYRNTEAFF. Written as DNA, the CDR3 is TGTGCCAGCAGTTACCGGAACACTGAAGCTTTCTTT.